This T cell receptor (beta chain) stems from a study of persistence of HIV-infected CD4 T cells. Turning to the study itself: Antigen stimulation activated a lower proportion of cells, more of them memory, than anti-CD3/anti-CD28 stimulation. Study-level findings and limits: Compared with CD3/CD28-stimulated cells, CMV- and Gag-responding cells showed lower TCRbeta richness.

Comment on this clone: The antigen is unknown. Mismatch with germline at one junction end may stem from a read error.

The libraries were made with immunoSEQ version 4 in survey mode. Method: immunoSEQ multiplex PCR; TCRdb's copy keeps in-frame clones and lacks some. The sample lists some 45,000 clones, 88% seen once, with about 0.46% in the top ten. Nonspecific anti-CD3/anti-CD28 bead stimulation represents the broad CD4+ T cell repertoire. Sorting of responding CD4+ T cells relied on upregulated CD40 ligand together with CD69. Plasma HIV-1 RNA stayed below 50 copies/mL for at least 4 years. Donors had CD4+ T cell counts above 400 cells/uL and were CMV-seropositive. Germline-derived CDR1 and CDR2 are MNHNS and SASEGT. The CDR3 extends over 16 amino acids.

The sample was CD4+ T cells sorted from PBMCs after roughly 18-hour stimulation, taken from a patient who received antiretroviral therapy. The receptor was derived from an adult woman with HIV who was CMV-seropositive. V and J are TRBV6-1 and TRBJ2-3, with TRBD2 matching over 10 bases. CDR3 bases: TGTGCCAGCAGTAAAGCGGGGGGGCCAGCGTTGGATACGCAGTATTTT. It codes for CASSKAGGPALDTQYF.